Given below is one T cell receptor beta chain in context. This clone was recorded only once. The clone's antigen remains unknown. Per-base qualities were not stored, and no clone one base away is much larger. Related transplant donors provided blood samples for TCR beta sequencing. Using Nuclei Lysis Solution, genomic DNA was extracted from unfractionated peripheral blood mononuclear cells that were either fresh or cryopreserved. The record originates from a study of T cell clonotyping in hematopoietic cell transplantation (dated by TCRdb to the early 2020s). A note on the overall study: In the study, around 130 blood samples were gathered from roughly 40 consecutive transplant recipients and their related donors. Recruitment of patients was conducted between late 2015 and January 2017, and follow-up was continued until late 2020 or death.

The full study reports these points: After transplant, TCR diversity in recipients dropped, and pathologically expanded clonotypes climbed progressively between day 30 and day 180. Inverse Simpson Index values from donors and from recipients before transplant predicted broader TCR repertoire diversity after transplant. Sample size was limited, and cells were not sorted, so CD4 and CD8 repertoire contributions could not be separated. Just a small fraction of recipient repertoires overlapped with donor repertoires, and more than 95% appeared de novo at the given depth.

The CDR3 has 16 amino acids, counting the end cysteine and phenylalanine. The sequence is cut down to CDR3 DNA, 48 bases in frame from base 1. The germline V gene specifies SGHRS as CDR1 and YFSETQ as CDR2. From V the trimming removes 2 bases and from J it removes 1 base, while the gene matches leave 1 base of the junction unaccounted for. TCR beta CDR3 regions were amplified from genomic DNA with the immunoSEQ assay, a bias-controlled multiplex PCR using V- and J-specific primers. A second PCR step added a proprietary barcode and Illumina adapter sequences to the CDR3 amplicons. CDR3 libraries were sequenced on an Illumina MiSeq instrument. For the original study's pipeline: immunoSEQ Analyzer 3.0 was used for export and quality control, with R Bioconductor and Immunarch used for downstream analyses. Repertoire metrics were calculated using only productive rearrangements within the normalized downsampled data set. In the normalized cohort, a clonotype counted as pathologically expanded if the clonotype was larger than 5 templates. The Inverse Simpson Index served as the measure of repertoire diversity. To capture all clonotypes, the CMV-specificity analyses were run on the non-normalized data set. The table was pulled from immuneACCESS by TCRdb, which kept in-frame rearrangements only. Such tables lose some clones; where checked, under half of the loss comes from unresolved V genes, and the rest has no known cause. The DNA was the basis for D and trimming; V, J and clone size are from that table. Within this sample are about 41,000 clones, with around 96% of them counted one time only. Approximately 0.9% of the sample is taken by the ten largest.

Sequencing was done on a sample of peripheral blood mononuclear cells. The TCR sequence derives from a man aged 25 to 45 in good health. Some clones in this sample may be carry-over from other donors' samples. Recombination joined TRBV5-1 with TRBJ2-1, with 12 junctional bases fitting TRBD2. The CDR3 protein: CASSLGLAGSYNEQFF. The bases read TGCGCCAGCAGCTTAGGACTAGCGGGATCCTACAATGAGCAGTTCTTC.